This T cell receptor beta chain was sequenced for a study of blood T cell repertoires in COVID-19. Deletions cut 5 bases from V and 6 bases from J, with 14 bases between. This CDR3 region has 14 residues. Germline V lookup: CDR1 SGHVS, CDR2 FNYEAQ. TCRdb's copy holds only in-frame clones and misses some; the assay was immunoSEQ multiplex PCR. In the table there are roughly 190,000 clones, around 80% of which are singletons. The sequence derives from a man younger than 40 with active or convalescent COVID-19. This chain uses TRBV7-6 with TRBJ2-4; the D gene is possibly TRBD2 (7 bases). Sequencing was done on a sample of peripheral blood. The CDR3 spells CASSPGGVGNIQYF. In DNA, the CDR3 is TGTGCCAGCAGCCCGGGGGGCGTCGGAAACATTCAGTACTTC.